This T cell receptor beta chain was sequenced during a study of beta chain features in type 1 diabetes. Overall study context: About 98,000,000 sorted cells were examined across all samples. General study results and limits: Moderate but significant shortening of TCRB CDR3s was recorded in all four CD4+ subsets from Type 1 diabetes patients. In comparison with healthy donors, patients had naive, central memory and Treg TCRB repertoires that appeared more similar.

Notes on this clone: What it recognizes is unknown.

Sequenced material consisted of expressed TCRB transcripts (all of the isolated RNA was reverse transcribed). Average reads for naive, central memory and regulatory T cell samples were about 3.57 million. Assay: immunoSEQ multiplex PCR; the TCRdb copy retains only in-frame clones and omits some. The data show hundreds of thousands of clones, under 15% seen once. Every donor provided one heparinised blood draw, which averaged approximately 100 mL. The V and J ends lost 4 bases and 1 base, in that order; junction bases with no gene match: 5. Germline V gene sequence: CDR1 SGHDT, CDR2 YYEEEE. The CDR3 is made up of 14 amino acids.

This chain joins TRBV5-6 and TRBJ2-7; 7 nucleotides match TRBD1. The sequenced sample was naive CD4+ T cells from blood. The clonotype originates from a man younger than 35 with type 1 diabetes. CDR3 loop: CASSQPGQSYEQYF. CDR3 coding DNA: TGTGCCAGCAGCCAACCGGGACAGTCCTACGAGCAGTACTTC.